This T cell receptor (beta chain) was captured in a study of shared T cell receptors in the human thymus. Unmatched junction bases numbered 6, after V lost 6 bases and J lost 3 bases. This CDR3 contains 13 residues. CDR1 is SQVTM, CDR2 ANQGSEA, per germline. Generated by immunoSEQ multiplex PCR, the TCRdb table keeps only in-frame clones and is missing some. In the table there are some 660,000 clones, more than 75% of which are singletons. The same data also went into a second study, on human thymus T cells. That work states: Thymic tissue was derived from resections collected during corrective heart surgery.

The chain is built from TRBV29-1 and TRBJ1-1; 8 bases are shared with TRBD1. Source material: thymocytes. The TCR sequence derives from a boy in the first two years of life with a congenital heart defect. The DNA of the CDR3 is TGCAGCGTCTGGACAGGGCAGGACACTGAAGCTTTCTTT. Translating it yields CSVWTGQDTEAFF.